Presented here are 7 T cell receptor beta chains from one specimen sequenced in a study of T cell clusters in autoimmune cytopenias. TRB was amplified by touch-down multiplex PCR, primer pools A and B combined. TCRdb reprocessed the multiplex PCR reads, keeping one entry per CDR3 protein, no DNA. This listing includes nearly 15,000 distinct CDR3 sequences. Each sample's input was 250 to 300 ng genomic DNA, 30,000 to 45,000 genome equivalents. The same sample was also studied in work on T cell repertoires in aging, cancer and after chemotherapy.

Material for sequencing was peripheral blood. Receptors originate from a human donor in good health.

The chain joins TRBV27 to TRBJ2-3; TCRdb's D gene call, TRBD1, goes unchecked for lack of DNA. CDR3 length: 19 residues. The germline V gene encodes CDR1 MNHEY and CDR2 SMNVEV (reference sequence). CDR3 protein: CASSLSIDAPLTRAQGEYF.

The chain recombines TRBV29-1 with TRBJ1-1; the TRBD1 assignment by TCRdb is unverifiable without DNA. The CDR3 consists of 15 residues. Germline CDR1 SQVTM, CDR2 ANQGSEA. CDR3 in amino acids: CSVERTGRVNTEAFF.

This chain uses TRBV19 with TRBJ2-3; TCRdb names TRBD1, which stays unverified in the absence of DNA. The CDR3 length is 15 residues. Germline V gene data show CDR1 as LNHDA and CDR2 as SQIVND (reference sequence). CDR3 loop: CASMSVSGSTDTQYF.

Judged by frequency, this clonotype is medium-sized. The J gene is TRBJ2-5, the V gene TRBV27; TCRdb picks TRBD2, but there is no DNA to check that call. This CDR3 spans 13 amino acids. Germline values: CDR1 MNHEY, CDR2 SMNVEV (reference sequence). The CDR3 reads CASSRRAQETQYF.

The J gene is TRBJ2-7, the V gene TRBV11-1; the TCRdb D gene call, TRBD2, has no DNA to confirm it. CDR3 length equals 16 residues. Germline V lookup: CDR1 SGHAT, CDR2 FQDESV (reference sequence). CDR3 in amino acids: CASSLGSGLAGAEQFF.

The J gene is TRBJ2-7, the V gene TRBV5-4. In germline, CDR1 is SGHNT, CDR2 YYREEE (reference sequence). The CDR3 has 12 amino acids. The CDR3 sequence: CASSFGSYEQYF.

This chain links TRBV6-5 with TRBJ1-5. This CDR3 contains 12 residues. Germline V gives CDR1 MNHEY, CDR2 SVGAGI. The CDR3: CASSYSGQPQHF.